The 32 T cell receptor beta chains listed next were all sequenced from one sample in a study of shared clonotypes between healthy human individuals. Libraries were prepared by immunoSEQ multiplex PCR; TCRdb keeps only in-frame clonotypes and omits some of them. Found here are about 1 million clones, about 75% of them singletons; the top ten hold around 1.5%. The sequencing input was memory CD4+ T cells sorted from blood. Subset meaning: CD45RA-negative fraction. These receptors were taken from a man aged 18-30 years in good health.

This chain links TRBV6-5 with TRBJ1-6; 8 bases map to TRBD1. V shed 5 bases, J shed 9 bases, and the junction held 6 bases outside the gene matches. Germline CDR1 reads MNHEY; CDR2 reads SVGAGI. There are 14 residues in the CDR3. The CDR3 DNA sequence: TGTGCCAGCAGTCACGGACAGGGTAGTTCACCCCTCCACTTT. Encoded protein: CASSHGQGSSPLHF.

This clone was recorded once. The genes are TRBV6-5 and TRBJ2-3; the match to TRBD2 covers 10 bases. With 0 bases clipped from V and 3 bases from J, the junction kept 3 bases outside the gene matches. The germline V gene has CDR1 MNHEY and CDR2 SVGAGI. This CDR3 has 16 residues. The CDR3 spells CASSYSAGGPTDTQYF. The CDR3 DNA follows: TGTGCCAGCAGTTACTCAGCGGGAGGGCCAACAGATACGCAGTATTTT.

V is TRBV11-3 and J is TRBJ2-7; D possibly corresponds to TRBD2 (6 bases). V was clipped by 5 bases and J by 4 bases, with 12 bases between them. In germline, CDR1 is SGHNT, CDR2 YENEEA. CDR3 size: 13 residues. The CDR3 loop is CASSKGLGYEQYF. CDR3 bases: TGTGCCAGCAGCAAGGGACTGGGGTACGAGCAGTACTTC.

The chain employs TRBV5-1 and TRBJ2-1; no clear D gene. Looked up from germline, CDR1 is SGHRS and CDR2 is YFSETQ. Deletions cut 2 bases from V and 6 bases from J, with 21 bases between. The CDR3 has 17 residues. Here the CDR3 reads CASSLALAVLGINEQFF. The CDR3 DNA sequence: TGCGCCAGCAGCTTAGCGTTGGCGGTCCTGGGGATCAATGAGCAGTTCTTC.

This clone was recorded once. CDR3 sequence: CSVQVFITEAFF. CDR3 sequence (DNA): TGCAGCGTACAGGTATTTATCACTGAAGCTTTCTTT. The chain uses TRBV29-1 and TRBJ1-1; weak D call: TRBD1 (5 bases). Between the trimmed V and J ends, which lost 6 bases and 4 bases, there was a span of 12 bases. Germline V CDR1 and CDR2: SQVTM, ANQGSEA. This CDR3 region has 12 residues.

V gene TRBV27 combines with J gene TRBJ2-3, with D perhaps TRBD2 (5 bases). This CDR3 spans 17 amino acids. V was trimmed by 6 bases and J by 1 base, leaving 20 bases between them. Per germline, CDR1 MNHEY and CDR2 SMNVEV (reference sequence). For the CDR3, the DNA is TGTGCCAGCAGGAATCCAAATCCAGCGCGGGGCACAGATACGCAGTATTTT. Translating it yields CASRNPNPARGTDTQYF.

The chain links TRBV27 to TRBJ2-7; TRBD1 matches at 10 bases. This CDR3 has 15 residues. Germline V gene data show CDR1 as MNHEY and CDR2 as SMNVEV (reference sequence). V dropped 6 bases and J dropped 3; count of bases not matched to a gene: 8. The CDR3 is CASSPRDRGGYEQYF. CDR3 in DNA: TGTGCCAGCAGCCCCCGGGACAGGGGTGGCTACGAGCAGTACTTC.

The chain recombines TRBV7-2 with TRBJ2-7; TRBD1 agrees at 12 bases. There are 17 residues in the CDR3. Germline V lookup: CDR1 SGHTA, CDR2 FQGNSA. Trimming took 4 bases from V and 5 from J; bases not matched to a gene: 12. This chain's CDR3 is CASSSYRRDRGHNEQYF. The CDR3 nucleotides read TGTGCCAGCAGCTCGTACCGGAGGGACAGGGGGCATAACGAGCAGTACTTC. Full variable domain (missing parts from reference TRBV7-2 and TRBJ2-7): GAGVSQSPSNKVTEKGKDVELRCDPISGHTALYWYRQSLGQGLEFLIYFQGNSAPDKSGLPSDRFSAERTGGSVSTLTIQRTQQEDSAVYLCASSSYRRDRGHNEQYFGPGTRLTVT.

The chain uses TRBV13 and TRBJ1-2, with D hard to call. This CDR3 contains 13 residues. V lost 5 bases and J lost 2, with 9 bases in between. Per the germline V gene, CDR1 is PRHDT and CDR2 is FYEKMQ (reference sequence). CDR3 nucleotides: TGTGCCAGCAGCCCTCAGACAAACTATGGCTACACCTTC. Translating it yields CASSPQTNYGYTF.

The genes are TRBV7-3 and TRBJ2-2; TRBD1 aligns across 7 bases. V was pared by 2 bases and J by 0 bases, with 3 bases of the junction left unmatched. CDR3 length: 16 residues. Germline V gene sequence: CDR1 SGHTA, CDR2 FQGTGA. CDR3 nucleotides: TGTGCCAGCAGCTTATTGGGGACAGCGAACACCGGGGAGCTGTTTTTT. It is translated as CASSLLGTANTGELFF.

This rearrangement joins TRBV18 to TRBJ2-1; no clear D. The V gene's germline CDR1 is KGHSH and CDR2 LQKENI. The CDR3 sequence is 14 residues long. V was pared by 3 bases and J by 15 bases, with 21 bases between. The CDR3 sequence is CASSPSLGRTALFF. CDR3 sequence (DNA): TGTGCCAGCTCACCCTCTTTAGGGCGCACTGCATTGTTCTTC. The whole variable domain, filled in from reference TRBV18 and TRBJ2-1, reads NAGVMQNPRHLVRRRGQEARLRCSPMKGHSHVYWYRQLPEEGLKFMVYLQKENIIDESGMPKERFSAEFPKEGPSILRIQQVVRGDSAAYFCASSPSLGRTALFFGPGTRLTVL.

This clone appeared once. The CDR3 reads CASSLLTGSGGYTF. In DNA, the CDR3 is TGCGCCAGCAGCTTGTTAACAGGGTCTGGAGGCTACACCTTC. The chain carries TRBV5-1 and TRBJ1-2; maybe TRBD1 (6 bases). Germline CDR1 and CDR2: SGHRS and YFSETQ. V was pared by 1 base and J by 8 bases, with 15 bases between. The length of the CDR3 is 14 residues.

This clone was counted between two and nine times. The CDR3 loop reads CASSDFLGSGYTF. CDR3 coding DNA: TGTGCCAGCAGTGATTTCTTGGGGTCGGGCTACACCTTC. V and J are TRBV2 and TRBJ1-2; unclear D gene. CDR1 and CDR2 (germline): SNHLY, FYNNEI. V gave up 3 bases and J gave up 8 bases, with 13 bases separating them. This CDR3 contains 13 residues.

The chain carries TRBV7-9 and TRBJ1-1; D unresolved. Trimming removed 5 bases from V and 1 base from J, with 17 bases in between. Germline CDR1 SEHNR, CDR2 FQNEAQ (reference sequence). The CDR3 covers 16 residues. This CDR3 is CASSPMPGRTNTEAFF. The CDR3 nucleotides read TGTGCCAGCAGCCCCATGCCGGGCAGAACGAACACTGAAGCTTTCTTT.

For this clone: With a much larger clone just one base away, this may be a read error. The CDR3 nucleotides read TGTGCCTGGAGTGTACAGACGAACACTGAAGCTTTCTTT. Its protein is CAWSVQTNTEAFF. The chain employs TRBV30 and TRBJ1-1; no reliable D call. The CDR3 spans 13 residues. The V gene's germline CDR1 is GTSNPN and CDR2 SVGIG (reference sequence). V shed 0 bases and J shed 1 base, with 6 bases lying between them.

In its sample, this clone was seen a few times. This chain links TRBV2 with TRBJ1-5; no firm D call. Germline-derived CDR1 and CDR2 are SNHLY and FYNNEI. Trimming removed 7 bases at V and 1 base at J, with 8 bases between. The CDR3 length is 13 residues. Written as DNA, the CDR3 is TGTGCCAGCAACGGAGGGAGCAATCAGCCCCAGCATTTT. It encodes CASNGGSNQPQHF.

This rearrangement joins TRBV10-2 to TRBJ2-3, with unresolved D. This CDR3 contains 14 residues. V shed 2 bases and J shed 3 bases, with 9 bases lying between them. Germline V gene lookup returns CDR1 WSHSY and CDR2 SAAADI. In DNA, the CDR3 is TGCGCCAGCAGTGAGGATCTCGGAACAGATACGCAGTATTTT. It specifies CASSEDLGTDTQYF.

The DNA of the CDR3 is TGTGCCAGCAGCTTAAACGGGGCGGTCAGCTATGGCTACACCTTC. Its translation is CASSLNGAVSYGYTF. The rearrangement joins TRBV7-2 to TRBJ1-2, with TRBD1 as a possible D gene (5 bases). From germline, CDR1 is SGHTA and CDR2 FQGNSA. The ends were cut back, 2 bases at V and 4 bases at J, with 14 bases in the middle. CDR3 size: 15 residues.

The V call is TRBV7-9, the J call TRBJ1-3; TRBD1 is a possible D gene (6 bases). The CDR3 extends over 14 amino acids. Germline V CDR1 and CDR2: SEHNR, FQNEAQ (reference sequence). With 6 bases removed from V and 0 bases from J, the gap between germline ends came to 9 bases. CDR3 sequence: CASRTGPSGNTIYF. The CDR3 DNA reads as TGTGCCAGCAGGACAGGTCCCTCTGGAAACACCATATATTTT. The entire variable domain, with the rest obtained from reference TRBV7-9 and TRBJ1-3, is as follows: DTGVSQNPRHKITKRGQNVTFRCDPISEHNRLYWYRQTLGQGPEFLTYFQNEAQLEKSRLLSDRFSAERPKGSFSTLEIQRTEQGDSAMYLCASRTGPSGNTIYFGEGSWLTVV.

The rearrangement joins TRBV2 to TRBJ2-2; 7 bases match TRBD2. CDR1 and CDR2 from the germline V gene are SNHLY and FYNNEI. The CDR3 runs 17 residues. J was trimmed by 0 bases and V by 6 bases; bases with no gene match: 10. The CDR3 loop reads CASSPRGGETNTGELFF. CDR3 nucleotides: TGTGCCAGCAGCCCCCGCGGGGGAGAGACGAACACCGGGGAGCTGTTTTTT.

The CDR3 reads CASQDRAHTEAFF. DNA for the CDR3: TGTGCCAGCCAGGACAGGGCGCACACTGAAGCTTTCTTT. The chain links TRBV6-1 to TRBJ1-1; TRBD1 matches 8 bases. The CDR3 consists of 13 residues. Trimming removed 8 bases from V and 3 bases from J; junction bases left unmatched: 5. CDR1 is MNHNS, CDR2 SASEGT, per germline.

J is TRBJ2-5 and V is TRBV28, with D uncertain. Trimming pared 6 bases from V and 5 bases from J, leaving 10 bases between. The germline gives CDR1 MDHEN, CDR2 SYDVKM. The CDR3 extends over 12 amino acids. The CDR3 DNA is TGTGCCAGCAGCCTCAACCGGGAGACCCAGTACTTC. This gives the protein CASSLNRETQYF.

The J gene is TRBJ2-3, the V gene TRBV30; D perhaps matches TRBD2 (6 bases). Looked up from germline, CDR1 is GTSNPN and CDR2 is SVGIG (reference sequence). The CDR3 contains 13 residues. The V gene lost 2 bases and the J gene lost 5 bases, with 11 bases spanning the gap. The CDR3 DNA reads TGTGCCTGGAGTCCCACGCGGGGAGATACGCAGTATTTT. Translated, it gives CAWSPTRGDTQYF.

This clone showed up just once. This sequence joins TRBV5-6 and TRBJ1-3; D not certain. The CDR3 covers 13 residues. Germline-derived CDR1 and CDR2 are SGHDT and YYEEEE. Trimming cost V 4 bases and J 3 bases, with 8 bases left between them. The DNA for the CDR3 is TGTGCCAGCAGCCCCTGGGGTGGAAACACCATATATTTT. Translated, it gives CASSPWGGNTIYF.

This sequence joins TRBV18 and TRBJ2-6; D remains unclear. Trimming cost V 6 bases and J 1 base, with 4 bases left between them. The CDR3 sequence is 13 residues long. Germline assignment: CDR1 KGHSH and CDR2 LQKENI. The CDR3 reads CASSESGANVLTF. In nucleotides, the CDR3 is TGTGCCAGCTCGGAGTCTGGGGCCAACGTCCTGACTTTC.

The V and J genes are TRBV5-4 and TRBJ2-7; perhaps TRBD2 as D (6 bases). The CDR3 sequence is 13 residues long. CDR1 and CDR2 from the germline V gene are SGHNT and YYREEE (reference sequence). V lost 4 bases and J lost 6, with 14 bases in between. The CDR3 region is CASSDPGVREQYF. The CDR3 DNA reads as TGTGCCAGCAGCGACCCGGGAGTACGCGAGCAGTACTTC.

V gene TRBV9 combines with J gene TRBJ2-7; no definite D call. Deletions cut 1 base from V and 2 bases from J, with 10 bases between. CDR1 is SGDLS and CDR2 is YYNGEE in the germline V gene. The CDR3 is made up of 14 amino acids. The CDR3 DNA is TGTGCCAGCAGCGTAAGGGTAGGAGCCTACGAGCAGTACTTC. Its translation is CASSVRVGAYEQYF.

A few counts support this clone. J is TRBJ2-2 and V is TRBV7-2, with a possible D match to TRBD2 (6 bases). The CDR3 loop spans 18 amino acids. Trimming removed 1 base from V and 3 bases from J, with 18 bases in between. Germline V gene sequence: CDR1 SGHTA, CDR2 FQGNSA. CDR3 protein: CASSLELNSWGDTGELFF. DNA of the CDR3: TGTGCCAGCAGCTTAGAATTAAACTCCTGGGGGGACACCGGGGAGCTGTTTTTT.

This chain joins TRBV30 and TRBJ1-5; TRBD1 matches 9 bases. Germline assignment: CDR1 GTSNPN and CDR2 SVGIG (reference sequence). CDR3 size: 14 residues. Trimming took 4 bases from V and 4 from J; bases not matched to a gene: 5. The CDR3 nucleotides read TGTGCCTGGAACGGACAGGGGAAAAATCAGCCCCAGCATTTT. Amino acids: CAWNGQGKNQPQHF.

The gene calls are TRBV29-1 and TRBJ2-3; either TRBD1 or TRBD2 may supply D (7 bases each). Germline CDR1 and CDR2: SQVTM and ANQGSEA. With 1 base removed from V and 4 bases from J, the gap between germline ends came to 12 bases. CDR3 size: 14 residues. The CDR3 DNA is TGCAGCGTTGAAGGCGGGGGACAGTCAGATACGCAGTATTTT. Amino acid sequence: CSVEGGGQSDTQYF.

This clone was found a few times. The chain uses TRBV6-5 and TRBJ2-3; 8 bases agree with TRBD1. With V trimmed by 6 bases and J by 0 bases, 5 bases remained unmatched. Germline-derived CDR1 and CDR2 are MNHEY and SVGAGI. This CDR3 is 15 amino acids long. The CDR3 sequence is CASRRQGKSTDTQYF. DNA of the CDR3: TGTGCCAGCAGACGACAGGGGAAGAGCACAGATACGCAGTATTTT.

This clone was seen a handful of times. V gene TRBV30 combines with J gene TRBJ1-6; tentative D call: TRBD1 (6 bases). The V gene's germline CDR1 is GTSNPN and CDR2 SVGIG (reference sequence). With 4 bases removed from V and 9 bases from J, the gap between germline ends came to 13 bases. The CDR3 length is 13 residues. CDR3 sequence reads: CAWTPTGGSPLHF. The CDR3 DNA reads as TGTGCCTGGACCCCGACAGGAGGTTCACCCCTCCACTTT.